Presented here are 26 T cell receptor beta chains from one specimen sequenced in a study of T cell responses to AZD1222 COVID-19 vaccine. Profiling relied on immunoSEQ multiplex PCR, and the TCRdb table lists in-frame clones only, not all of them. The sample contains 160,000 or so clones, about nine tenths of which appear only once. The sample in question was peripheral blood, obtained on day 0 of AZD1222 vaccination. Receptor source: an adult in good health.

V is TRBV28 and J is TRBJ2-3, with 10 bases that match TRBD2. Trimming cost V 4 bases and J 0 bases; bases outside gene matches: 4. Germline lookup yields CDR1 MDHEN and CDR2 SYDVKM. The CDR3 length is 16 residues. The CDR3 reads CASSSQAGGSTDTQYF. CDR3 nucleotides: TGTGCCAGCAGTTCCCAAGCGGGAGGGAGCACAGATACGCAGTATTTT.

This rearrangement joins TRBV9 to TRBJ1-3; no reliable D call. Germline-derived CDR1 and CDR2 are SGDLS and YYNGEE. CDR3 length: 16 amino acids. V lost 0 bases, J lost 0 bases, and 10 bases lay in between. The CDR3 DNA reads as TGTGCCAGCAGCGTAGGTCTCATGCACTCTGGAAACACCATATATTTT. Translating gives CASSVGLMHSGNTIYF. Full variable domain (rest looked up from reference TRBV9 and TRBJ1-3): DSGVTQTPKHLITATGQRVTLRCSPRSGDLSVYWYQQSLDQGLQFLIQYYNGEERAKGNILERFSAQQFPDLHSELNLSSLELGDSALYFCASSVGLMHSGNTIYFGEGSWLTVV.

The chain carries TRBV5-6 and TRBJ2-1, with TRBD1 matching 11 bases. Germline-derived CDR1 and CDR2 are SGHDT and YYEEEE. The CDR3 spans 16 residues. With V trimmed by 0 bases and J by 6 bases, 5 bases remained unmatched. DNA for the CDR3: TGTGCCAGCAGCTTGGAAAGGACAGGGGGCCTCAATGAGCAGTTCTTC. Protein sequence: CASSLERTGGLNEQFF.

The J gene is TRBJ2-3, the V gene TRBV19; 9 nucleotides align to TRBD1. CDR1 and CDR2 (germline): LNHDA, SQIVND (reference sequence). CDR3 length: 15 amino acids. After removal of 8 bases from V and 2 bases from J, the junction contained 8 bases not matched to a gene. This CDR3 is CASSSRDRATDTQYF. For the CDR3, the DNA is TGTGCCAGTTCGTCGAGGGACAGGGCCACAGATACGCAGTATTTT.

This rearrangement joins TRBV3-1 (or the pseudogene TRBV3-2) to TRBJ1-5; no clear D. Deletions cut 1 base from V and 2 bases from J, with 9 bases between. Germline V gene lookup returns CDR1 LGHDT and CDR2 YNNKEL (reference sequence). This CDR3 spans 15 amino acids. The CDR3 bases are TGTGCCAGCAGCCAAGTTTCCGGGGGCAATCAGCCCCAGCATTTT. This encodes CASSQVSGGNQPQHF.

To note about this clone: This CDR3 is also generated by other DNA sequences in the sample. The CDR3 DNA follows: TGTGCCATCAGTGAGGGAAATTCACCCCTCCACTTT. Translating gives CAISEGNSPLHF. The gene calls are TRBV10-3 and TRBJ1-6; D not resolved. V was pared by 2 bases and J by 7 bases, with 3 bases between. The CDR3 length is 12 residues. CDR1 and CDR2 (germline): ENHRY, SYGVKD.

CDR3 protein: CASKTGKNIQYF. CDR3 nucleotide sequence: TGTGCCAGCAAGACTGGCAAAAACATTCAGTACTTC. This rearrangement joins TRBV27 to TRBJ2-4; D is unresolved. The CDR3 length is 12 residues. Per germline, CDR1 MNHEY and CDR2 SMNVEV (reference sequence). V was pared by 7 bases and J by 3 bases, with 7 bases between.

The chain joins TRBV7-2 to TRBJ1-6, with D maybe TRBD1 (5 bases). This CDR3 has 16 amino acids. The germline V gene encodes CDR1 SGHTA and CDR2 FQGNSA. Trimming stripped 5 bases from V and 8 bases from J, with 19 bases between. The DNA of the CDR3 is TGTGCCAGCAGCACGGGGGGTGAGAGGGCATATTCACCCCTCCACTTT. Translating gives CASSTGGERAYSPLHF.

This clone occurred once. This CDR3 reads CASSPTFVNTEAFF. The CDR3 DNA reads as TGTGCCAGCAGTCCAACGTTCGTGAACACTGAAGCTTTCTTT. The J gene is TRBJ1-1, the V gene TRBV6-2 or TRBV6-3; D not resolved. Germline V gives CDR1 MNHEY, CDR2 SVGEGT. The CDR3 extends over 14 amino acids. V lost 5 bases to trimming and J lost 0 bases, with 10 bases between them.

The chain uses TRBV19 and TRBJ2-6; D remains ambiguous. Trimming removed 7 bases from V and 1 base from J, with 14 bases in between. This CDR3 comprises 16 residues. Germline CDR1 is LNHDA and CDR2 is SQIVND (reference sequence). The CDR3 protein is CASTQQRGSGANVLTF. The CDR3 DNA sequence: TGTGCCAGTACGCAGCAACGTGGGTCTGGGGCCAACGTCCTGACTTTC.

This chain joins TRBV11-2 and TRBJ1-6, with D perhaps matching TRBD1 (6 bases). CDR1 is SGHAT, CDR2 FQNNGV, per germline. Between the trimmed V and J ends, which lost 1 base and 7 bases, there was a span of 11 bases. CDR3 length: 15 amino acids. CDR3 nucleotides: TGTGCCAGCAGCTTAGGGTACAGGGAAAATTCACCCCTCCACTTT. As protein: CASSLGYRENSPLHF. The complete variable domain, with remaining parts taken from reference TRBV11-2 and TRBJ1-6, reads EAGVAQSPRYKIIEKRQSVAFWCNPISGHATLYWYQQILGQGPKLLIQFQNNGVVDDSQLPKDRFSAERLKGVDSTLKIQPAKLEDSAVYLCASSLGYRENSPLHFGNGTRLTVT.

This CDR3 is CASSYSRRSDTQYF. DNA of the CDR3: TGTGCCAGCAGTTACTCGCGGAGATCAGATACGCAGTATTTT. The chain carries TRBV6-2 or TRBV6-3 and TRBJ2-3; unclear D gene. V gave up 0 bases and J gave up 4 bases, with 8 bases separating them. CDR1 and CDR2 (germline): MNHEY, SVGEGT. CDR3 length: 14 residues.

The gene calls are TRBV29-1 and TRBJ2-3; unclear D gene. This CDR3 is 12 amino acids long. Looked up from germline, CDR1 is SQVTM and CDR2 is ANQGSEA. V lost 8 bases and J lost 2, with 11 bases in between. CDR3 coding DNA: TGCAGCACTGACAATAACACAGATACGCAGTATTTT. Its protein product is CSTDNNTDTQYF.

Turning to this clone: Additional DNA sequences in this sample encode the identical CDR3. This chain joins TRBV19 and TRBJ2-1; D gene uncertain. The CDR3 runs to 13 residues. Trimming cost V 1 base and J 5 bases, with 6 bases left between them. Germline CDR1 and CDR2: LNHDA and SQIVND (reference sequence). CDR3 nucleotide sequence: TGTGCCAGTAGTATAGGTCTTGACAATGAGCAGTTCTTC. Protein: CASSIGLDNEQFF.

This rearrangement joins TRBV10-1 to TRBJ1-4; a weak D match, TRBD1 (5 bases). This CDR3 has 15 residues. CDR1 WNHNN and CDR2 SYGVQD come from the germline V gene (reference sequence). With 4 bases removed from V and 0 bases from J, the gap between germline ends came to 9 bases. This CDR3 reads CASSGGGSTNEKLFF. In DNA form, the CDR3 reads TGCGCCAGCAGTGGGGGGGGTTCAACTAATGAAAAACTGTTTTTT.

This rearrangement joins TRBV11-3 to TRBJ2-1; the D is unclear. Germline loops: CDR1 SGHNT, CDR2 YENEEA. V was clipped by 1 base and J by 13 bases, with 11 bases between them. CDR3 size: 12 residues. CDR3 nucleotides: TGTGCCAGCAGCTTAGGTTCCAGAACCCAGTTCTTC. Translating it yields CASSLGSRTQFF.

The chain uses TRBV28 and TRBJ1-1; the D is unclear. CDR1 is MDHEN, CDR2 SYDVKM, per germline. V gave up 5 bases and J gave up 0 bases, with 7 bases separating them. The CDR3 covers 13 residues. The CDR3 is CASSDVMNTEAFF. The CDR3 DNA sequence: TGTGCCAGCAGTGATGTCATGAACACTGAAGCTTTCTTT.

DNA for the CDR3: TGTGCCAGCAGTCTTCGAGGGGCAGGGGACACTGAAGCTTTCTTT. It is translated as CASSLRGAGDTEAFF. The chain employs TRBV7-9 and TRBJ1-1, with D tentatively TRBD1 (6 bases). CDR3 length: 15 residues. Germline lookup yields CDR1 SEHNR and CDR2 FQNEAQ (reference sequence). The V and J ends lost 6 bases and 3 bases respectively, with 17 bases between them.

The chain recombines TRBV9 with TRBJ2-4; a possible D gene is TRBD1 (5 bases). The germline CDR1 and CDR2 sequences are SGDLS and YYNGEE. This CDR3 region has 16 residues. Trimming removed 3 bases from V and 6 bases from J, with 19 bases in between. The CDR3 DNA sequence: TGTGCCAGCAGCGCAGAGGCAGGGTTTTTGGGAAACATTCAGTACTTC. As protein: CASSAEAGFLGNIQYF.

The V and J genes are TRBV6-2 or TRBV6-3 and TRBJ2-1; D gene unclear. Trimming left V 0 bases short and J 7 bases short, with 7 bases between. The CDR3 has 13 residues. Germline values: CDR1 MNHEY, CDR2 SVGEGT. Here the CDR3 reads CASSYSGLNEQFF. DNA for the CDR3: TGTGCCAGCAGTTACTCTGGTTTGAATGAGCAGTTCTTC.

The chain carries TRBV6-2 or TRBV6-3 and TRBJ2-5; 11 bases fit TRBD2. Germline CDR1 reads MNHEY; CDR2 reads SVGEGT. V lost 5 bases to trimming and J lost 4 bases; unmatched junction nucleotides: 6. This CDR3 is 15 amino acids long. The CDR3, as DNA: TGTGCCAGCAGTCGACTAGCGGGATATCGAGAGACCCAGTACTTC. Protein product: CASSRLAGYRETQYF.

Details on this clone: Being one base from a much bigger clone, this may be a read error. The chain joins TRBV6-1 to TRBJ2-5, with TRBD2 matching over 12 bases. This CDR3 region has 15 residues. Germline V gene data show CDR1 as MNHNS and CDR2 as SASEGT. This CDR3 reads CASSELAGGPEAQYF. The CDR3 DNA follows: TGTGCCAGCAGTGAACTAGCGGGAGGGCCAGAGGCCCAGTACTTC.

The chain couples TRBV29-1 to TRBJ2-7; D uncertain. This CDR3 has 16 residues. Germline V CDR1 and CDR2: SQVTM, ANQGSEA. V was clipped by 6 bases and J by 0 bases, with 21 bases between them. The CDR3 DNA is TGCAGCGTGACGAACATTACCCGGGCGAGCTCCTACGAGCAGTACTTC. Translation: CSVTNITRASSYEQYF.

The genes are TRBV24-1 and TRBJ1-5; no reliable D call. Germline CDR1 reads KGHDR; CDR2 reads SFDVKD. There are 13 residues in the CDR3. V was clipped by 1 base and J by 7 bases, with 7 bases between them. CDR3 protein: CATSDLGMQPQHF. CDR3 nucleotides: TGTGCCACCAGTGATTTAGGGATGCAGCCCCAGCATTTT.

The rearrangement uses TRBV6-6 and TRBJ1-5; D is uncertain. Germline lookup yields CDR1 MNHNY and CDR2 SVGAGI (reference sequence). The CDR3 sequence is 13 residues long. The V and J ends lost 6 bases and 2 bases respectively, with 8 bases between them. The CDR3 DNA is TGTGCCAGCAGAAACCAGGGCAATCAGCCCCAGCATTTT. It is translated as CASRNQGNQPQHF.

This rearrangement joins TRBV18 to TRBJ1-5; TRBD1 agrees at 7 bases. J gave up 8 bases and V 6 bases, and 7 bases lay outside the gene matches. Germline-derived CDR1 and CDR2 are KGHSH and LQKENI. The CDR3 has 13 amino acids. The CDR3, as DNA: TGTGCCAGCTCGCCCACCACAGGGGAGCCCCAGCATTTT. This codes for CASSPTTGEPQHF.